This TCR beta chain was observed in a study of cytomegalovirus exposure and HLA in healthy donors. Points from the study as a whole: The investigators catalogued 150 to 200 TCR beta chains as cytomegalovirus-associated.

The CDR3 totals 14 residues. The V and J ends lost 4 bases and 8 bases, in that order; junction bases with no gene match: 6. CDR1 MNHNY and CDR2 SVGAGI come from the germline V gene (reference sequence). Details on this clone: Its antigen is not identified.

PCR primers comprised 60 Vbeta and 13 Jbeta primers. Measured with immunoSEQ multiplex PCR; TCRdb has only the in-frame clones, and not every one. Of fewer than 90,000 clones in the sample, roughly three quarters are singletons; the top ten hold around 3.5%. Material: PBMCs. The sequence was obtained from a man under 40 in good health and CMV-seronegative. The rearrangement joins TRBV6-6 to TRBJ1-4, with 8 bases matching TRBD1. Written as DNA, the CDR3 is TGTGCCAGCAGTTTGACAGGGGAAGAAGAAAAACTGTTTTTT. It yields the protein CASSLTGEEEKLFF.